The clone carrying this T cell receptor beta chain was observed many times. Its antigen is not known. This entry comes from a study of regulatory T cells in long-lasting Graves disease. Study as a whole: Recently diagnosed Graves' patients had received antithyroid drugs for under 3 months. Study-wide results and caveats: Public clonotype sharing was higher in persistent than newly diagnosed patients.

Sequencing libraries for TCR beta were prepared with iRepertoire HTBI primers and Arm-PCR of CDR3 regions. MiXCR, run by TCRdb on the multiplex PCR reads, gives a single entry per CDR3 protein. Of approximately 440,000 distinct CDR3 sequences in the sample, 15% to 20% were seen once. This sample's time point: newly diagnosed GD, antithyroid drugs for less than 3 months. Researchers made the TCR library from RNA that was extracted from PBMCs. Germline V CDR1 and CDR2: SGHAT, FQNNGV. The CDR3 extends over 15 amino acids. The V end lost 5 bases, the J end lost 6 bases, and 19 bases lay between the germline ends. These data are also associated with another study on T cells in Graves' hyperthyroidism and ophthalmopathy.

This rearrangement joins TRBV11-2 to TRBJ1-2, with D perhaps matching TRBD1 (5 bases). The receptor was derived from a man aged 40-49 years with Graves disease. This sample comprised peripheral blood mononuclear cells (PBMCs), obtained at new diagnosis, from a patient treated with antithyroid drugs. The CDR3 DNA sequence: TGTGCCAGCAGCCCCGACCCCCGGGGCGCAGATGGCTACACCTTC. Translating it yields CASSPDPRGADGYTF.